The entry below describes one T cell receptor beta chain. Its antigen is undetermined. Using immunoSEQ multiplex PCR, the repertoire was profiled, and TCRdb retains in-frame clones only, with some absent. The sample includes approximately 91,000 clones, more than 70% seen only once; the top ten take more than 10%. The data belong to a study of T cell responses to AZD1222 COVID-19 vaccine. Study overall: Combined were second doses at about 4 or about 12 weeks.

General study findings and limits: Donors skewed white British and female; clonal diversity was possibly underestimated. Repertoire sampling happened only post peak T cell response. Spike-specific TCR breadth and depth both grew after two AZD1222 doses.

The CDR3 is made up of 15 amino acids. V shed 5 bases, J shed 4 bases, and the junction held 10 bases outside the gene matches. CDR1 and CDR2 from the germline V gene are SGHVS and FQNEAQ. The starting material was peripheral blood, obtained on day 0 of AZD1222 vaccination. This clonotype was sampled from an adult in good health. The genes are TRBV7-8 and TRBJ1-2, with 7 bases aligning to TRBD1. CDR3 nucleotide sequence: TGTGCCAGCAGCCTTAGCCCCCCAGGGGGCTATGGCTACACCTTC. Translation: CASSLSPPGGYGYTF.